What follows is one T cell receptor (beta chain) and its context. This sample was included in a study of blood T cell repertoires in COVID-19. The length of the CDR3 is 13 residues. The V end was cut by 1 base, the J end by 5 bases, with 10 bases between. Germline values: CDR1 SGDLS, CDR2 YYNGEE. The table came from immunoSEQ multiplex PCR; TCRdb's copy has only in-frame clones and leaves some out. The profile shows nearly 350,000 clones, roughly 90% of them singletons. Sequencing used PBMCs or T cells enriched from blood (not recorded which). The chain employs TRBV9 and TRBJ2-7, with TRBD1 as a possible D gene (5 bases). The TCR was taken from a woman aged 30 to 39 who had recovered from COVID-19. CDR3 sequence: CASSVSGAHEQYF. DNA of the CDR3: TGTGCCAGCAGCGTATCTGGGGCCCACGAGCAGTACTTC.